Listed below are T cell receptor beta chains from one sample, sequenced in a study of T-cell reconstitution after alpha-beta-depleted transplantation in children. TCRdb re-analysed the PCR reads in MiXCR, keeping a single row per CDR3 protein. The sample lists some 550,000 distinct CDR3 sequences; around 16% were seen once. This material consisted of PBMCs from the stem cell graft donor, taken from the stem cell graft. All receptors come from a human donor who donated a stem cell graft to a child with acute lymphoblastic leukemia. Both conserved end residues are part of each CDR3. The D gene is left open where the match is weak. The listing skips clone size in some rows; elsewhere it reads once, few, many or a size class.

CCASGEGFMFLGEKLFF TGCTGTGCTAGCGGGGAGGGATTTATGTTTCTAGGTGAAAAACTGTTTTTT . TRBJ1-4 TRBV20-1 .
CASSQSGREWGYNEQFF TGTGCCAGCAGCCAAAGTGGGCGGGAGTGGGGATACAATGAGCAGTTCTTC few TRBJ2-1 TRBV9 TRBD2
CASSQAQAGSDNEQFF TGTGCCAGCAGCCAAGCCCAAGCGGGTTCGGACAATGAGCAGTTCTTC few TRBJ2-1 TRBV4-2 .
CASAGDGPEQYF TGTGCCAGCGCCGGGGACGGGCCCGAGCAGTACTTC few TRBJ2-7 TRBV12-3/TRBV12-4 .
CASSLSTGASHYEQFF TGTGCCAGCAGTTTATCAACGGGGGCTAGCCACTATGAGCAGTTCTTC . TRBJ2-1 TRBV12-3/TRBV12-4 .
CSAIFGTGGPGNQPQHF TGCAGTGCTATATTTGGGACAGGGGGTCCAGGCAATCAGCCCCAGCATTTT few TRBJ1-5 TRBV20-1 TRBD1
CASSTSTGTGGYEQYF TGCGCCAGCAGCACCTCGACCGGGACAGGGGGCTACGAGCAGTACTTC many TRBJ2-7 TRBV5-1 TRBD1
CASSFGGQTEAFF TGTGCCAGCAGTTTTGGCGGACAGACTGAAGCTTTCTTT . TRBJ1-1 TRBV12-3/TRBV12-4 .
CASSLRENSNTGELFF TGCGCCAGCAGCTTACGAGAAAACTCGAACACCGGGGAGCTGTTTTTT few TRBJ2-2 TRBV5-1 .
CSVWGKREGFTDTQYF TGCAGCGTTTGGGGGAAGCGGGAGGGGTTCACAGATACGCAGTATTTT few TRBJ2-3 TRBV29-1 TRBD2
CASSPGTEKNQPQHF TGCGCCAGCAGCCCCGGGACAGAAAAAAATCAGCCCCAGCATTTT . TRBJ1-5 TRBV5-1 TRBD1
CSARDTSPISQYF TGCAGTGCTAGAGATACCTCTCCGATCTCGCAGTATTTT . TRBJ2-3 TRBV20-1 .
CASSQRLRDISGYTF TGTGCCAGCAGCCAAAGATTGAGGGACATCTCTGGCTACACCTTC . TRBJ1-2 TRBV3-1 .
CASSQGLAGGPYNEQFF TGTGCCAGCAGTCAGGGACTAGCGGGAGGGCCCTACAATGAGCAGTTCTTC few TRBJ2-1 TRBV12-3/TRBV12-4 TRBD2
CASSHAGAGVETQYF TGCGCCAGCAGCCATGCGGGGGCGGGAGTTGAGACCCAGTACTTC . TRBJ2-5 TRBV4-1 .